This TCR beta chain stems from a study of shared clonotypes between healthy human individuals. Subsets obtained from CD4+ cells comprised CD45RA+ naive and CD45RA-negative memory cells. A remark on this clone: Its target is unknown. This likely comes from a read error, as the CDR3 has no conserved phenylalanine or tryptophan at its end. The DNA is left out, because the CDR3 cannot be placed on it with certainty; the CDR3 is given as TCRdb lists it.

The study's findings and limits: Estimated richness was generally greater in naive than memory subsets.

Termini included, the CDR3 measures 17 amino acids. Germline V CDR1 and CDR2: SGHAT, FQNNGV. The DNA input per sorted-subset replicate PCR was 200 ng, corresponding to some 30,000 T cell genomes. Clones were read by immunoSEQ multiplex PCR, and TCRdb kept only the in-frame ones, dropping some. The sample has millions of clones, approximately 95% seen once. The clonotype originates from a man aged 18 to 35 in good health. The rearrangement uses TRBV11-2 and TRBJ2-3; the table's D call, TRBD1, was not checked against the DNA. Material: naive CD4+ T cells sorted from blood. Subset specified: CD45RA+ positively selected. The CDR3 loop reads CASSLAGQYPGTGVEAC.